A single sample is the source of the 27 T cell receptor beta chains below, sequenced in a study of graft-versus-host responses after intestinal transplantation. Method: immunoSEQ multiplex PCR; TCRdb's copy keeps in-frame clones and lacks some. The table has fewer than 25,000 clones, around 80% seen once; the top ten hold around 3.3%. Graft specimens yielded both intraepithelial and lamina propria lymphocytes. The sample here was ileum tissue, taken 12 days after intestinal transplant. The receptors stem from a human patient who received an intestinal transplant, so some T cells may come from the graft donor.

CDR3 residues: CASSQGGGETQYF. The DNA for the CDR3 is TGTGCCAGCAGCCAGGGGGGTGGTGAGACCCAGTACTTC. The genes are TRBV5-8 and TRBJ2-5, with D possibly TRBD1 on 7 matching bases. Looked up from germline, CDR1 is SGHTS and CDR2 is YDEGEE. The CDR3 loop spans 13 amino acids. The ends were cut back, 4 bases at V and 5 bases at J, with 12 bases in the middle. Full variable domain (remainder filled in from reference TRBV5-8 and TRBJ2-5): EAGVTQSPTHLIKTRGQQATLRCSPISGHTSVYWYQQALGLGLQFLLWYDEGEERNRGNFPPRFSGRQFPNYSSELNVNALELEDSALYLCASSQGGGETQYFGPGTRLLVL.

This clone was counted between two and nine times. V and J are TRBV5-4 and TRBJ2-1, with unresolved D. Germline CDR1 SGHNT, CDR2 YYREEE (reference sequence). Trimming pared 2 bases from V and 9 bases from J, leaving 9 bases between. The CDR3 is 12 amino acids. The CDR3 DNA is TGTGCCAGCAGCTTTGGAGAGAGTGAGCAGTTCTTC. Translation gives CASSFGESEQFF.

This chain joins TRBV10-3 and TRBJ2-3; TRBD2 agrees at 10 bases. The CDR3 totals 21 residues. The J segment lost 5 bases and the V segment lost 4 bases, leaving 24 bases of the junction unmatched. Looked up from germline, CDR1 is ENHRY and CDR2 is SYGVKD. The CDR3 reads CAISGSGGGIPTSGVLDTQYF. CDR3 nucleotides: TGTGCCATCAGTGGAAGTGGGGGAGGGATCCCTACTAGCGGGGTCCTAGATACGCAGTATTTT.

The genes are TRBV4-2 and TRBJ2-3; weak D call: TRBD2 (7 bases). Per the germline V gene, CDR1 is LGHNA and CDR2 is YNFKEQ. The CDR3 has 16 amino acids. V dropped 4 bases and J dropped 3 bases, with 17 bases sitting between them. The CDR3 DNA is TGTGCCAGCAGCCGTGTGGGCGGGGGCACGACAGATACGCAGTATTTT. This codes for CASSRVGGGTTDTQYF.

The gene calls are TRBV27 and TRBJ2-1, with 7 bases that match TRBD1. V shed 2 bases and J 12 bases; nucleotides not matched to a gene: 4. The length of the CDR3 is 12 residues. Germline V gene lookup returns CDR1 MNHEY and CDR2 SMNVEV (reference sequence). The CDR3 loop is CASSLRSGGQFF. The DNA of the CDR3 is TGTGCCAGCAGTTTAAGGTCAGGGGGGCAGTTCTTC.

This clone was detected once. The chain combines TRBV7-9 with TRBJ2-7, with 7 bases lining up with TRBD2. V lost 1 base, J lost 6 bases, and 9 bases stayed unmatched. CDR1 and CDR2 from the germline V gene are SEHNR and FQNEAQ (reference sequence). CDR3 size: 15 residues. CDR3 protein: CASSLGPGLGAEQYF. DNA of the CDR3: TGTGCCAGCAGCTTAGGTCCCGGACTAGGGGCCGAGCAGTACTTC.

The V call is TRBV2, the J call TRBJ2-7; a possible D gene is TRBD2 (6 bases). Per germline, CDR1 SNHLY and CDR2 FYNNEI. V lost 3 bases, J lost 2 bases, and 14 bases lay in between. This CDR3 region has 15 residues. The CDR3 is CASSDPRGWAYEQYF. CDR3 bases: TGTGCCAGCAGTGATCCCCGGGGGTGGGCCTACGAGCAGTACTTC.

This clone showed up just a few times. The chain couples TRBV5-4 to TRBJ2-7, with 8 bases aligning to TRBD2. The CDR3 totals 15 residues. The V gene's germline CDR1 is SGHNT and CDR2 YYREEE (reference sequence). V lost 2 bases and J lost 4; bases outside the gene matches: 8. Here the CDR3 reads CASSFLTSALYEQYF. CDR3 in DNA: TGTGCCAGCAGCTTCCTGACTAGCGCACTATACGAGCAGTACTTC.

The chain employs TRBV6-5 and TRBJ2-2; D ambiguous. The V end lost 7 bases, the J end lost 8 bases, and 8 bases lay between the germline ends. There are 11 residues in the CDR3. Germline V CDR1 and CDR2: MNHEY, SVGAGI. The CDR3 DNA reads TGTGCCAGCAACTCGGTTGGGGAGCTGTTTTTT. Translated: CASNSVGELFF.

The chain links TRBV7-2 to TRBJ2-3; a possible D gene is TRBD2 (5 bases). V lost 1 base and J 12 bases, leaving 14 bases between the germline ends. This CDR3 has 13 amino acids. The germline CDR1 and CDR2 sequences are SGHTA and FQGNSA. In DNA form, the CDR3 reads TGTGCCAGCAGCTTAGAGGGAGTGGGAGCTCAGTATTTT. Protein: CASSLEGVGAQYF.

J is TRBJ1-1 and V is TRBV11-2, with a possible D match to TRBD1 (5 bases). This CDR3 has 13 residues. Between the trimmed V and J ends, which lost 2 bases and 9 bases, there was a span of 13 bases. CDR1 and CDR2 from the germline V gene are SGHAT and FQNNGV. The CDR3 coding sequence is TGTGCCAGCAGCTTATCACCGGGACTCCAAGCTTTCTTT. It yields the protein CASSLSPGLQAFF.

The chain recombines TRBV6-1 with TRBJ1-1; no clear D gene. Germline CDR1 and CDR2: MNHNS and SASEGT. The CDR3 contains 17 residues. Trimming left V 1 base short and J 0 bases short, with 15 bases between. For the CDR3, the DNA is TGTGCCAGCAGTGAAGGGCTCGGCGGATACCTGAACACTGAAGCTTTCTTT. Its translation: CASSEGLGGYLNTEAFF.

This chain connects TRBV11-1 to TRBJ1-2; TRBD1 is a possible D gene (6 bases). Trimming removed 3 bases at V and 7 bases at J, with 12 bases between. This CDR3 is built from 13 residues. Germline lookup yields CDR1 SGHAT and CDR2 FQDESV (reference sequence). The CDR3 loop is CASSLNRAAGYTF. The CDR3 DNA sequence: TGTGCCAGCAGCTTGAACAGGGCGGCTGGCTACACCTTC.

This clone was recorded only once. The CDR3 DNA follows: TGCGCCAGCAGCGATCGCGAGCACCGCACAGATACGCAGTATTTT. This gives the protein CASSDREHRTDTQYF. The chain employs TRBV5-1 and TRBJ2-3; D not resolved. V was pared by 4 bases and J by 1 base, with 13 bases between. The CDR3 is made up of 15 amino acids. The germline CDR1 and CDR2 sequences are SGHRS and YFSETQ.

The rearrangement links TRBV5-6 to TRBJ2-7, with a tentative D call TRBD2 (6 bases). V was cut by 0 bases and J by 2 bases, with 12 bases left in between. Looked up from germline, CDR1 is SGHDT and CDR2 is YYEEEE. The CDR3 spans 15 residues. In DNA form, the CDR3 reads TGTGCCAGCAGCTTGGGCGAGACGGGGGCCTACGAGCAGTACTTC. Its protein is CASSLGETGAYEQYF.

Worth noting for this clone: The identical CDR3 is also encoded by other nucleotide sequences in the sample. The gene calls are TRBV29-1 and TRBJ2-2, with D maybe TRBD2 (6 bases). Per germline, CDR1 SQVTM and CDR2 ANQGSEA. The V gene lost 4 bases and the J gene lost 13 bases, with 13 bases spanning the gap. The CDR3 has 11 amino acids. CDR3 sequence: CSVGGGVGLFF. CDR3 sequence (DNA): TGCAGCGTTGGGGGCGGGGTGGGGCTGTTTTTT.

The rearrangement links TRBV7-9 to TRBJ2-1, with 9 bases matching TRBD2. V lost 0 bases to trimming and J lost 6 bases; unmatched junction nucleotides: 0. CDR1 and CDR2 from the germline V gene are SEHNR and FQNEAQ (reference sequence). The CDR3 totals 14 residues. CDR3 bases: TGTGCCAGCAGCTTAGCTAGCGGGGGCAATGAGCAGTTCTTC. Protein: CASSLASGGNEQFF.

This clone was observed a single time. The chain links TRBV5-4 to TRBJ2-3, with 8 bases lining up with TRBD1. V shed 3 bases, J shed 5 bases, and the junction held 5 bases outside the gene matches. Germline CDR1 is SGHNT and CDR2 is YYREEE (reference sequence). The CDR3 covers 14 residues. CDR3 region: CASSWDRWRDTQYF. The CDR3 DNA is TGTGCCAGCAGCTGGGACAGGTGGAGAGATACGCAGTATTTT.

The J gene is TRBJ1-1, the V gene TRBV19, with D maybe TRBD1 (5 bases). Trimming took off 3 bases at V and 4 bases at J, with 9 bases between the two ends. The CDR3 is 13 residues long. The V gene's germline CDR1 is LNHDA and CDR2 SQIVND (reference sequence). The CDR3: CASSMGGATEAFF. DNA for the CDR3: TGTGCCAGTAGTATGGGGGGAGCCACTGAAGCTTTCTTT. Complete variable domain (other parts from reference TRBV19 and TRBJ1-1): DGGITQSPKYLFRKEGQNVTLSCEQNLNHDAMYWYRQDPGQGLRLIYYSQIVNDFQKGDIAEGYSVSREKKESFPLTVTSAQKNPTAFYLCASSMGGATEAFFGQGTRLTVV.

The CDR3 loop is CASSPRPTGERETQYF. The DNA for the CDR3 is TGTGCCAGCTCACCACGTCCAACAGGGGAGCGAGAGACCCAGTACTTC. This chain connects TRBV18 to TRBJ2-5; 7 bases map to TRBD1. Per germline, CDR1 KGHSH and CDR2 LQKENI. Losses at the gene ends were 1 base for V and 4 bases for J; bases not matched to a gene: 9. This CDR3 has 16 amino acids.

The CDR3 bases are TGTGCCAGTACCCGGGCGGGGTCTGGGGCCAACGTCCTGACTTTC. It is translated as CASTRAGSGANVLTF. This sequence joins TRBV27 and TRBJ2-6; maybe TRBD2 (6 bases). Germline-derived CDR1 and CDR2 are MNHEY and SMNVEV (reference sequence). V shed 9 bases and J shed 1 base, with 13 bases lying between them. The CDR3 runs to 15 residues.

The chain is built from TRBV5-1 and TRBJ1-1; D gene ambiguous. The length of the CDR3 is 13 residues. Trimming pared 4 bases from V and 0 bases from J, leaving 7 bases between. In germline, CDR1 is SGHRS, CDR2 YFSETQ. The CDR3 DNA is TGCGCCAGCAGCCTACTAATGAACACTGAAGCTTTCTTT. Protein sequence: CASSLLMNTEAFF.

The gene calls are TRBV2 and TRBJ2-2, with TRBD2 matching 8 bases. The germline CDR1 and CDR2 sequences are SNHLY and FYNNEI. This CDR3 region has 15 residues. The V gene end was trimmed by 11 bases and the J gene end by 4 bases; junction bases not matched to a gene: 12. CDR3 sequence: CAGEPGGAGTGELFF. CDR3 in DNA: TGTGCCGGGGAACCCGGGGGGGCTGGCACCGGGGAGCTGTTTTTT.

The chain couples TRBV13 to TRBJ2-4; TRBD2 agrees at 10 bases. Germline V CDR1 and CDR2: PRHDT, FYEKMQ (reference sequence). This CDR3 has 15 amino acids. Losses at the gene ends were 5 bases for V and 5 bases for J; bases not matched to a gene: 6. The CDR3 bases are TGTGCCAGCAGCAAGGAGGGGACTAGCGAAAACATTCAGTACTTC. It is translated as CASSKEGTSENIQYF. The full variable domain, completed using reference TRBV13 and TRBJ2-4, is AAGVIQSPRHLIKEKRETATLKCYPIPRHDTVYWYQQGPGQDPQFLISFYEKMQSDKGSIPDRFSAQQFSDYHSELNMSSLELGDSALYFCASSKEGTSENIQYFGAGTRLSVL.

This clone was observed a single time. V usage is TRBV6-5 and J usage is TRBJ2-1, with D perhaps TRBD1 (5 bases). The ends were cut back, 2 bases at V and 9 bases at J, with 14 bases in the middle. CDR1 and CDR2 (germline): MNHEY, SVGAGI. The CDR3 has 14 amino acids. The CDR3, as DNA: TGTGCCAGCAGTTACCGGAGCCTCCAGGGTGAGCAGTTCTTC. It is translated as CASSYRSLQGEQFF.

The CDR3 reads CASSLGGLVNTEAFF. DNA of the CDR3: TGTGCCAGCAGCTTAGGGGGACTGGTGAACACTGAAGCTTTCTTT. This chain connects TRBV13 to TRBJ1-1; weak D call: TRBD1 (5 bases). The CDR3 is made up of 15 amino acids. CDR1 PRHDT and CDR2 FYEKMQ come from the germline V gene (reference sequence). Trimming shortened V by 0 bases and J by 0 bases, and 8 bases separated the two germline ends.

For this clone: One junction end disagrees with the germline gene, perhaps due to a read error. V usage is TRBV27 and J usage is TRBJ1-5; D not resolved. This CDR3 comprises 15 residues. Per the germline V gene, CDR1 is MNHEY and CDR2 is SMNVEV (reference sequence). The CDR3 reads CASSLSAYSNQPQHF. Written as DNA, the CDR3 is TGTGCCAGCAGTCTATCAGCCTATAGCAATCAGCCCCAGCATTTT.